The 6 T cell receptor beta chains presented below share a single source sample, sequenced in a study of T cell clonality in common variable immunodeficiency (dated by TCRdb to 2015 to 2017). Preparation of the library involved the immunoSEQ multiplex PCR assay. TCRdb's version of the immuneACCESS table is confined to in-frame rearrangements and falls short of the full clone set. An unresolved V gene accounts for under half of the shortfall where checked; the remainder is of unknown origin. This sample is represented by about 34,000 clones, with no singletons among them. The ten largest clones represent 0.9% to 1% of the sample. The sequencing input was peripheral blood mononuclear cells. The receptors were sampled from a person aged 18 to 75 in good health.

As to this clone: The read gets to within 3 residues of the CDR3 end, and the germline J gene fills in the rest. The genes are TRBV11-1 and TRBJ2-1; possibly TRBD1 for D (6 bases). CDR3 size: 14 residues. Deletions cut 4 bases from V and 9 bases from J, with 16 bases between. The germline V gene has CDR1 SGHAT and CDR2 FQDESV (reference sequence). CDR3 sequence reads: CASSSQTGSAEQFF. The part of the CDR3 DNA that was read is TGTGCCAGCAGCTCACAAACAGGGTCGGCTGAG.

This clone was counted many times. The read ends 3 residues early relative to the CDR3; the germline J gene fills the gap. The rearrangement joins TRBV7-9 to TRBJ1-4; TRBD1 is a possible D gene (6 bases). Trimming took off 3 bases at V and 6 bases at J, with 11 bases between the two ends. The CDR3 is 14 residues long. Per the germline V gene, CDR1 is SEHNR and CDR2 is FQNEAQ (reference sequence). The sequenced part of the CDR3 DNA is TGTGCCAGCAGCTTCGAGGGGGGGTATGAAAAA. The encoded protein is CASSFEGGYEK. The complete CDR3 sequence is CASSFEGGYEKLFF.

This clone was seen repeatedly, ten times or more. The read is 3 residues too short to cover the CDR3 end, so that end is filled in from the germline J gene. The chain uses TRBV6-1 and TRBJ2-7, with D maybe TRBD1 (6 bases). This CDR3 has 15 amino acids. Trimming removed 5 bases from V and 5 bases from J, with 19 bases in between. The germline V gene encodes CDR1 MNHNS and CDR2 SASEGT. The sequenced part of the CDR3 DNA is TGTGCCAGCAGTCAAGTTCCCAGGGGTCGCCACGAG. This encodes CASSQVPRGRHE. The CDR3 in full is CASSQVPRGRHEQYF.

This clone came up many times. The CDR3 extends 3 residues past the end of the read, so its final part is completed from the germline J gene. The chain joins TRBV12-3 or TRBV12-4 to TRBJ2-7, with TRBD1 matching 10 bases. The CDR3 covers 17 residues. The V segment lost 8 bases and the J segment 3 bases; nucleotides outside the gene matches: 16. CDR3 residues: CASAPGQGTGAHYEQYF. The CDR3 DNA, read in part, is TGTGCCAGCGCCCCGGGACAGGGGACAGGTGCCCACTACGAG.

This clone was detected many times. CDR3 amino acids: CASSVERGQETQYF. Partial CDR3 DNA: TGTGCCAGCAGCGTAGAAAGGGGCCAAGAGACC. V and J are TRBV9 and TRBJ2-5; D is possibly TRBD1 (5 bases). The read comes to an end 3 residues before the CDR3 does, leaving the germline J gene to fill in the end. From germline, CDR1 is SGDLS and CDR2 YYNGEE. The CDR3 extends over 14 amino acids. The V end lost 0 bases, the J end lost 1 base, and 7 bases lay between the germline ends. Full variable domain (rest looked up from reference TRBV9 and TRBJ2-5): DSGVTQTPKHLITATGQRVTLRCSPRSGDLSVYWYQQSLDQGLQFLIQYYNGEERAKGNILERFSAQQFPDLHSELNLSSLELGDSALYFCASSVERGQETQYFGPGTRLLVL.

This clone was observed at least ten times. Sequencing ends 3 residues short of the CDR3 end; the germline J gene provides the rest. This rearrangement joins TRBV11-2 to TRBJ1-1, with TRBD1 matching 8 bases. The V and J ends lost 2 bases and 4 bases, in that order; junction bases with no gene match: 3. Per the germline V gene, CDR1 is SGHAT and CDR2 is FQNNGV. The CDR3 is 14 amino acids. Incomplete CDR3 DNA: TGTGCCAGCAGCTTACAGGGGGCTGTCACTGAA. Its translation is CASSLQGAVTE. The full CDR3 protein reads CASSLQGAVTEAFF.